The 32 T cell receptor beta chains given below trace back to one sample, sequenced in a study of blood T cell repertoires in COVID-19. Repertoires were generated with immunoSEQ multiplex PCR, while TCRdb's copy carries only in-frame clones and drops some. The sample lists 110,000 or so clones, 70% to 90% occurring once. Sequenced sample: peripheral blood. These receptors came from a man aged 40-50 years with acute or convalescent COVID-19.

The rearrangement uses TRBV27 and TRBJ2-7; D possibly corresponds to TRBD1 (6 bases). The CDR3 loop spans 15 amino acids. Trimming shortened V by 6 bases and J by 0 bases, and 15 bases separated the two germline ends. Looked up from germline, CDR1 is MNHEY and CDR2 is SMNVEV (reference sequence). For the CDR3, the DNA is TGTGCCAGCAGGACCGGGACACCGAGCTCCTACGAGCAGTACTTC. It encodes CASRTGTPSSYEQYF.

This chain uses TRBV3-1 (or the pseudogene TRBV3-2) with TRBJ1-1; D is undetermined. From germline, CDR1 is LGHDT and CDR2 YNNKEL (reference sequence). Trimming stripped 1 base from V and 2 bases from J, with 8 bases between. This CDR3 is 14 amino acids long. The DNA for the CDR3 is TGTGCCAGCAGCCAAGTGGCGGTAAACACTGAAGCTTTCTTT. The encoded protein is CASSQVAVNTEAFF.

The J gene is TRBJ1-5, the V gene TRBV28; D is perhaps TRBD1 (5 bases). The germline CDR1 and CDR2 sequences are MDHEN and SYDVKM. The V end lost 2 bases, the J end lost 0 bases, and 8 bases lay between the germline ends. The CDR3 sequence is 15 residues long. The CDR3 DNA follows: TGTGCCAGCAGTTTAAGGGGATTTAGCAATCAGCCCCAGCATTTT. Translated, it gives CASSLRGFSNQPQHF.

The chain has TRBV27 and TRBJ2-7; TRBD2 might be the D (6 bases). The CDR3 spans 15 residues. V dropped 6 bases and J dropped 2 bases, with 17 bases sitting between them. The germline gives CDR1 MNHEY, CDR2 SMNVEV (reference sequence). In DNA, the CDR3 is TGTGCCAGCAGCCATACTCCGGAGGGGACCTACGAGCAGTACTTC. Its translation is CASSHTPEGTYEQYF.

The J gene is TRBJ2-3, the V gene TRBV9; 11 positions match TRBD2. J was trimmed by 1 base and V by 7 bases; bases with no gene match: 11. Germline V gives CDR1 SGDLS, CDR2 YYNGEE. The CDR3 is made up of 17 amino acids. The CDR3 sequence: CASGRLAGGGGTDTQYF. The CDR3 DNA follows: TGTGCCAGCGGCAGGCTAGCGGGGGGCGGAGGCACAGATACGCAGTATTTT.

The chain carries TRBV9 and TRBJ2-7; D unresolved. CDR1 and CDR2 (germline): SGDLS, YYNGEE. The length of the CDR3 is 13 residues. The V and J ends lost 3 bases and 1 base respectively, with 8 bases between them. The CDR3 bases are TGTGCCAGCAGCGCCCACGGTTCCTACGAGCAGTACTTC. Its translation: CASSAHGSYEQYF.

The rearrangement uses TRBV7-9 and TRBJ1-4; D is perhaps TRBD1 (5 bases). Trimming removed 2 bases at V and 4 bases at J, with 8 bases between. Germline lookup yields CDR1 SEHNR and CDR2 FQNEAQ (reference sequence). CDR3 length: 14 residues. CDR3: CASSLIGGNEKLFF. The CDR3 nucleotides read TGTGCCAGCAGCTTAATCGGGGGTAATGAAAAACTGTTTTTT.

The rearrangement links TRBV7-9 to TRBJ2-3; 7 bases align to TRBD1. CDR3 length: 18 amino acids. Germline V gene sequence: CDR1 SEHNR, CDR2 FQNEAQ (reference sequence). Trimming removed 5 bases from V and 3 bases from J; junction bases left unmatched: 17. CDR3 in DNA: TGTGCCAGCAGCCCTAGTGCGATTACAGGGGTAGGGACAGATACGCAGTATTTT. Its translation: CASSPSAITGVGTDTQYF.

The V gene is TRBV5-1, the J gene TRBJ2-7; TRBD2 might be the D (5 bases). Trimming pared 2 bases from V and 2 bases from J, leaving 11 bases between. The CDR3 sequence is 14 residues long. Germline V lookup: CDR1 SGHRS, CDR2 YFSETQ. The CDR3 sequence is CASSFKGSTYEQYF. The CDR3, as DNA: TGCGCCAGCAGCTTCAAAGGGAGCACCTACGAGCAGTACTTC.

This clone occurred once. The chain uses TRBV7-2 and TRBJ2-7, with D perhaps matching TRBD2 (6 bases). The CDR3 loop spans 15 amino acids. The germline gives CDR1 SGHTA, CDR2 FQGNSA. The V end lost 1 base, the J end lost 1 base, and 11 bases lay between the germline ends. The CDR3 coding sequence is TGTGCCAGCAGCTTAGGGGGGGTATTTTCCTACGAGCAGTACTTC. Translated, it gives CASSLGGVFSYEQYF. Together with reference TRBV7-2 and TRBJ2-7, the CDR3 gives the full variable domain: GAGVSQSPSNKVTEKGKDVELRCDPISGHTALYWYRQSLGQGLEFLIYFQGNSAPDKSGLPSDRFSAERTGGSVSTLTIQRTQQEDSAVYLCASSLGGVFSYEQYFGPGTRLTVT.

CDR3 nucleotides: TGTGCCACCAGCAGAGATCGGACAGGTCAAAGAGCAGCCTACGAGCAGTACTTC. Encoded protein: CATSRDRTGQRAAYEQYF. The chain recombines TRBV15 with TRBJ2-7, with 7 nucleotides matching TRBD1. V trimming: 0 bases; J trimming: 2 bases; junction bases outside the gene matches: 13. CDR3 length: 18 amino acids. Germline V lookup: CDR1 LNHNV, CDR2 YYDKDF (reference sequence). Filled out from reference TRBV15 and TRBJ2-7, the complete variable domain reads DAMVIQNPRYQVTQFGKPVTLSCSQTLNHNVMYWYQQKSSQAPKLLFHYYDKDFNNEADTPDNFQSRRPNTSFCFLDIRSPGLGDTAMYLCATSRDRTGQRAAYEQYFGPGTRLTVT.

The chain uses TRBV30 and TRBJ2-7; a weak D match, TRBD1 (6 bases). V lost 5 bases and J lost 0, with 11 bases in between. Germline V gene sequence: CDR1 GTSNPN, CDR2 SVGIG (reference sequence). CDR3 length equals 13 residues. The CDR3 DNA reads TGTGCCTGGGATAACAGGGTCTCCTACGAGCAGTACTTC. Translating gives CAWDNRVSYEQYF.

This chain's CDR3 is CASRVRGNTEAFF. The CDR3 DNA sequence: TGCGCCAGCAGGGTCCGAGGGAACACTGAAGCTTTCTTT. The gene calls are TRBV5-1 and TRBJ1-1; D not certain. Trimming took off 5 bases at V and 1 base at J, with 9 bases between the two ends. Germline V gives CDR1 SGHRS, CDR2 YFSETQ. This CDR3 has 13 amino acids. Drawing the rest from reference TRBV5-1 and TRBJ1-1, the complete variable domain is KAGVTQTPRYLIKTRGQQVTLSCSPISGHRSVSWYQQTPGQGLQFLFEYFSETQRNKGNFPGRFSGRQFSNSRSEMNVSTLELGDSALYLCASRVRGNTEAFFGQGTRLTVV.

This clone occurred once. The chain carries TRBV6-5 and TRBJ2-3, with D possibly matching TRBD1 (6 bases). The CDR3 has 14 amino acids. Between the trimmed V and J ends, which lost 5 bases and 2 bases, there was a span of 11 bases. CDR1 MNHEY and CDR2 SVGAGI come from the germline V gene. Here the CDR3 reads CASSIRGPTDTQYF. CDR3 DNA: TGTGCCAGCAGTATCAGGGGTCCCACAGATACGCAGTATTTT.

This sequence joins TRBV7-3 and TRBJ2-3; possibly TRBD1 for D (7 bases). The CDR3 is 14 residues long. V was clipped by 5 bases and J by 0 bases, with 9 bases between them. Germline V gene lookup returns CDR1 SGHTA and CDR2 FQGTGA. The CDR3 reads CASSPGGSTDTQYF. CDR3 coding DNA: TGTGCCAGCAGCCCAGGGGGGAGCACAGATACGCAGTATTTT.

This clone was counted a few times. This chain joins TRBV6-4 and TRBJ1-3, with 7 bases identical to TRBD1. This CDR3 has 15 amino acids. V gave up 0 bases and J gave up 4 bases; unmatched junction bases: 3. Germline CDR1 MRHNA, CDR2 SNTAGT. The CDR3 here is CASSDSDRQGNTIYF. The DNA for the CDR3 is TGTGCCAGCAGTGACTCGGACAGGCAGGGAAACACCATATATTTT.

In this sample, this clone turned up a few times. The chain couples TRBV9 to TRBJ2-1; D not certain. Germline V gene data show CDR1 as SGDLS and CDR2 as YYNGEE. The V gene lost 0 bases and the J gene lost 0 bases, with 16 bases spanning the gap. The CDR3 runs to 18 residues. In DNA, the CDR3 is TGTGCCAGCAGCGTAGAGAGTGAAACCTTCTTCTCCTACAATGAGCAGTTCTTC. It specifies CASSVESETFFSYNEQFF.

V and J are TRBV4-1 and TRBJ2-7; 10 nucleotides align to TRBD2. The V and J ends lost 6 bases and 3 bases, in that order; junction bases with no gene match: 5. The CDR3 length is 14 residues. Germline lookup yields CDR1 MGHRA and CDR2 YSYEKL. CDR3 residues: CASRLGLADYEQYF. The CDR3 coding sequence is TGCGCCAGCAGGCTCGGACTAGCGGACTACGAGCAGTACTTC.

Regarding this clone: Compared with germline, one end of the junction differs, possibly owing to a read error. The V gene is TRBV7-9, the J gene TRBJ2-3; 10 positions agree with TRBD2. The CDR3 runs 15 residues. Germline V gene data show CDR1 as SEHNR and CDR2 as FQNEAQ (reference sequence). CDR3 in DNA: TGTGCCAGCAGCTCGCTTAGCGGGGGGAACGGCATAGTGAGTTTT. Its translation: CASSSLSGGNGIVSF. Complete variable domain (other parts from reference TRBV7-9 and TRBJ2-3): DTGVSQNPRHKITKRGQNVTFRCDPISEHNRLYWYRQTLGQGPEFLTYFQNEAQLEKSRLLSDRFSAERPKGSFSTLEIQRTEQGDSAMYLCASSSLSGGNGIVSFGPGTRLTVL.

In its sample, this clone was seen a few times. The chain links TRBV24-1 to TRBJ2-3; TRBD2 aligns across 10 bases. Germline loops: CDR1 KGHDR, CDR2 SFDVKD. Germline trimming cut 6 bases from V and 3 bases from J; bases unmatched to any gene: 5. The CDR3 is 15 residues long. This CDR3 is CATSSLAGETDTQYF. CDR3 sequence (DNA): TGTGCCACCAGTAGCCTAGCGGGGGAAACAGATACGCAGTATTTT.

The CDR3 sequence: CASSEAWTTRGYTF. CDR3 DNA: TGTGCCAGCAGTGAAGCGTGGACAACTCGGGGCTACACCTTC. This chain links TRBV6-1 with TRBJ1-2; possibly TRBD1 for D (5 bases). CDR3 length: 14 residues. V gave up 0 bases and J gave up 8 bases, with 13 bases separating them. Germline lookup yields CDR1 MNHNS and CDR2 SASEGT.

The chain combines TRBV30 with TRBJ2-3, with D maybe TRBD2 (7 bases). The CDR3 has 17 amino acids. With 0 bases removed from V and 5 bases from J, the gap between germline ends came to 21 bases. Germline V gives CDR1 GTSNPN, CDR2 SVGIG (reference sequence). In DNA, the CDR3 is TGTGCCTGGAGTGTAGAATGGGGGGGGGCTGCTAGAGATACGCAGTATTTT. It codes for CAWSVEWGGAARDTQYF.

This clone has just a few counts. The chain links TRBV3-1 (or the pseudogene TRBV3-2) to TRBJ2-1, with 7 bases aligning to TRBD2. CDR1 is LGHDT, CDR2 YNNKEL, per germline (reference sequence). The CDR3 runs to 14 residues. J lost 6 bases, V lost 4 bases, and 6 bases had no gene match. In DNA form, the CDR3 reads TGTGCCAGCAGCCGAGGGGACTACTTCAATGAGCAGTTCTTC. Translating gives CASSRGDYFNEQFF.

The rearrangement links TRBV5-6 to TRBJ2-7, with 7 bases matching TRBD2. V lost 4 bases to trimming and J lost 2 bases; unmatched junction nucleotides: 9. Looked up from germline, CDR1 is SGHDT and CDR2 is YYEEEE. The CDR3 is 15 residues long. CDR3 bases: TGTGCCAGCAGCCTGGCGGCTGGGGGGGCCTACGAGCAGTACTTC. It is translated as CASSLAAGGAYEQYF. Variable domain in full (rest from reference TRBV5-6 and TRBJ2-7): DAGVTQSPTHLIKTRGQQVTLRCSPKSGHDTVSWYQQALGQGPQFIFQYYEEEERQRGNFPDRFSGHQFPNYSSELNVNALLLGDSALYLCASSLAAGGAYEQYFGPGTRLTVT.

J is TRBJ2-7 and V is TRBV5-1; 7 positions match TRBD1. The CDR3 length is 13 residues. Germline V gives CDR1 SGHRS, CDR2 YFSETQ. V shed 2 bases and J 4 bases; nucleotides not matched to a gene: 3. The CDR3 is CASSFTGAYEQYF. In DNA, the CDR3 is TGCGCCAGCAGCTTTACAGGGGCGTACGAGCAGTACTTC.

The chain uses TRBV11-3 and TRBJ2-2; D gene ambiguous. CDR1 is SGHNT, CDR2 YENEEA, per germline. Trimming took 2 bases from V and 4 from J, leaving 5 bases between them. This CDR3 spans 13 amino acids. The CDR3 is CASSLRFTGELFF. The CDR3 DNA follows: TGTGCCAGCAGCTTACGGTTCACCGGGGAGCTGTTTTTT.

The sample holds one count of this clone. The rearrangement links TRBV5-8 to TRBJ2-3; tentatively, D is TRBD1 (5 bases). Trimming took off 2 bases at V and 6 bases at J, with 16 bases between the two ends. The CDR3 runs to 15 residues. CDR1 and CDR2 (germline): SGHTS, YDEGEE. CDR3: CASSLYRPLGDTQYF. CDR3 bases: TGTGCCAGCAGCTTATACAGGCCCCTGGGTGATACGCAGTATTTT.

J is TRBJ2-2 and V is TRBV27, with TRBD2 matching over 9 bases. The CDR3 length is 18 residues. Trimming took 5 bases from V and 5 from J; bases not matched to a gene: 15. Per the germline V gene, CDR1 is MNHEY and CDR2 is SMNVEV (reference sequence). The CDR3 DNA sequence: TGTGCCAGCAGTACCCTTTCCGCGGGGGGGGCCTTGACCGGGGAGCTGTTTTTT. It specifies CASSTLSAGGALTGELFF.

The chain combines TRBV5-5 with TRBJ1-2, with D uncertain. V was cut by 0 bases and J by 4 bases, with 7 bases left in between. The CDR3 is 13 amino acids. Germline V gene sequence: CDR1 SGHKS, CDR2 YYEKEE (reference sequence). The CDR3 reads CASSLAGGYGYTF. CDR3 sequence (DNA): TGTGCCAGCAGCTTGGCAGGAGGCTATGGCTACACCTTC.

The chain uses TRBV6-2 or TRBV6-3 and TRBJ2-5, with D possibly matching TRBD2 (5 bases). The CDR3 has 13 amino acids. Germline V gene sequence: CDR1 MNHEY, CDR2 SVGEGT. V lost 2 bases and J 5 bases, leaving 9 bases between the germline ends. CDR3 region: CASSYAGLETQYF. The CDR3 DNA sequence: TGTGCCAGCAGTTACGCGGGCTTGGAGACCCAGTACTTC.

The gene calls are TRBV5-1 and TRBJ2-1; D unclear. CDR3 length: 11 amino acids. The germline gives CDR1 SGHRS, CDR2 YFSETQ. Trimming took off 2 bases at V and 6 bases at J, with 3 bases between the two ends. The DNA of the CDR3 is TGCGCCAGCAGCTTTCGCAATGAGCAGTTCTTC. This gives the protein CASSFRNEQFF.

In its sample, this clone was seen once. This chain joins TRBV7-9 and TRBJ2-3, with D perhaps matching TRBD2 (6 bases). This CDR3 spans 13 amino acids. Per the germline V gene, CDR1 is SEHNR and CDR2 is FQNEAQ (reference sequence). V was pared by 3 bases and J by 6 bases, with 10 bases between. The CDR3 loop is CASSFSGGDTQYF. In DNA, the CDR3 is TGTGCCAGCAGCTTCAGCGGAGGGGATACGCAGTATTTT.